This TCR beta chain emerged from a study of shared clonotypes between healthy human individuals. Study information: Per donor, CD8 memory used one plate, CD8 naive used two, CD4 memory used three and CD4 naive used three.

The CDR3 has 14 residues. V dropped 5 bases and J dropped 10 bases, with 18 bases sitting between them. CDR1 LNHDA and CDR2 SQIVND come from the germline V gene (reference sequence). Deep was the level at which the assay was run. For every subset, genomic DNA was evenly distributed across several immunoSEQ plates. The table came from immunoSEQ multiplex PCR; TCRdb's copy has only in-frame clones and leaves some out. The profile shows 2 million to 2.5 million clones, approximately 96% of them singletons. There were only Caucasian adults among the donors, and all lived in Nashville, Tennessee. The specimen was naive CD4+ T cells sorted from blood. Subset defined: CD45RA+ positively selected. The TCR comes from a man between 18 and 29 years old in good health. The J gene is TRBJ2-1, the V gene TRBV19, with a tentative D call TRBD2 (6 bases). CDR3 coding DNA: TGTGCCAGTAGTTCGGGACTTAAAGTGCGAGAGCAGTTCTTC. This codes for CASSSGLKVREQFF.